Below, one T cell receptor beta chain is given with its context. The antigen is unknown. This entry is derived from a study of T cell responses to AZD1222 COVID-19 vaccine. Study outcomes and limitations: Only after the peak T cell response were repertoires sampled.

Method: immunoSEQ multiplex PCR; TCRdb's copy keeps in-frame clones and lacks some. Seen here are 70,000 to 95,000 clones, around nine tenths observed once, and the top ten hold approximately 2.6%. The CDR3 is made up of 13 amino acids. Trimming removed 8 bases at V and 9 bases at J, with 17 bases between. Germline assignment: CDR1 LGHDT and CDR2 YNNKEL (reference sequence). Sequencing used peripheral blood, obtained on day 0 of MenACWY control vaccination. The sequence derives from an adult in good health. The genes are TRBV3-1 (or the pseudogene TRBV3-2) and TRBJ2-1; TRBD1 is a possible D gene (5 bases). DNA for the CDR3: TGTGCCAGCGTCCCAGGGTCCAAAGGTGAGCAGTTCTTC. Its translation is CASVPGSKGEQFF.